This T cell receptor beta chain was sequenced for a study of cytomegalovirus exposure and HLA in healthy donors. The germline V gene has CDR1 GTSNPN and CDR2 SVGIG (reference sequence). J gave up 2 bases and V 3 bases, and 3 bases lay outside the gene matches. The CDR3 loop spans 15 amino acids. Broader study findings: Certain sequence variants were highly shared and formed a cluster, and this cluster was likely a sequencing artifact. Reportedly, TCR beta sequences accurately predicted HLA-A and HLA-B alleles in most subjects. Whilst most TCR sequences proved rare, a subset of public TCRs occurred across many donors. Equally common other TCR beta chains were less clonally expanded than HLA-associated ones, a later analysis found.

The PCR made use of 60 Vbeta and 13 Jbeta primers. Profiled with immunoSEQ multiplex PCR; TCRdb holds only in-frame clones, not every one. The table records some 150,000 clones, around two thirds of them present only once. Worth noting for this clone: Its cognate antigen is unknown.

The sample taken for sequencing was PBMCs. The rearrangement joins TRBV30 to TRBJ2-5; 13 bases match TRBD2. The TCR sequence derives from a woman aged 55-70 years in good health and CMV-seropositive. The CDR3 DNA reads TGTGCCTGGAGCCCGGGACTAGCGGGACAAGAGACCCAGTACTTC. Amino acids: CAWSPGLAGQETQYF. Drawing the rest from reference TRBV30 and TRBJ2-5, the complete variable domain is SQTIHQWPATLVQPVGSPLSLECTVEGTSNPNLYWYRQAAGRGLQLLFYSVGIGQISSEVPQNLSASRPQDRQFILSSKKLLLSDSGFYLCAWSPGLAGQETQYFGPGTRLLVL.